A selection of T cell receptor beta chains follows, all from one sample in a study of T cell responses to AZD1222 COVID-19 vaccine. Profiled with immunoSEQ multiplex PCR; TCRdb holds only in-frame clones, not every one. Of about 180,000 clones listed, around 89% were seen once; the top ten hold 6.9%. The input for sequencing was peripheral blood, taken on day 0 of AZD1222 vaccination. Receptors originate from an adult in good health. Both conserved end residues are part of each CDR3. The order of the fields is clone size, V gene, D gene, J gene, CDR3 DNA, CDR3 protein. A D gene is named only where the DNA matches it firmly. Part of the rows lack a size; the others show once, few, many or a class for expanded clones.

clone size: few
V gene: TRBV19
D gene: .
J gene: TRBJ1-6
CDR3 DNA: TGTGCCAGTAGTGGGAGAGGAGCCGACAATTCACCCCTCCACTTT
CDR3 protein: CASSGRGADNSPLHF

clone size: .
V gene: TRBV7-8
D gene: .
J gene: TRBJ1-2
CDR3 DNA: TGTGCCAGCAGCTTAGGCGAGGTTGAAGGCTACACCTTC
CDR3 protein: CASSLGEVEGYTF

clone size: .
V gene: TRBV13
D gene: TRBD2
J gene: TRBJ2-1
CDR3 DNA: TGTGCCAGCAGCTTAGCGGGACTAGGATATTACAATGAGCAGTTCTTC
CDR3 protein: CASSLAGLGYYNEQFF

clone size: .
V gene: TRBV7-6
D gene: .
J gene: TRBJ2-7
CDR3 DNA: TGTGCCAGCAGCTTAGGTCTAGCGTGGGAGCAGTACTTC
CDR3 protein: CASSLGLAWEQYF

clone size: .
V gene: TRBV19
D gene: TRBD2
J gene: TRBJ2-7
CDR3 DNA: TGTGCCAGTAGTTCCCGCGGGGGGCCGGGAGAGCAGTACTTC
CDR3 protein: CASSSRGGPGEQYF

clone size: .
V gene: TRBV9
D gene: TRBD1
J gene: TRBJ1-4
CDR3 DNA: TGTGCCAGCAATTCCGGGACAGGGATTGCAACTAATGAAAAACTGTTTTTT
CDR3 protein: CASNSGTGIATNEKLFF

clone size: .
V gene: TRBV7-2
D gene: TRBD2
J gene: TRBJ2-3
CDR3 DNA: TGTGCCAGCAGCCCGACCTCGACTAGCGGGGATTACACAGATACGCAGTATTTT
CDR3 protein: CASSPTSTSGDYTDTQYF

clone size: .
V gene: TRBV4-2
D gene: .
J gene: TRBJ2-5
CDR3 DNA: TGTGCCAGCAGCCAAGATCAGTTGACCGGAGAGACCCAGTACTTC
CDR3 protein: CASSQDQLTGETQYF

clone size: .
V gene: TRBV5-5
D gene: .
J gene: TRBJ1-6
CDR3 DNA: TGTGCCAGCAGCTTTGATAGGGCGGATTCACCCCTCCACTTT
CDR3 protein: CASSFDRADSPLHF

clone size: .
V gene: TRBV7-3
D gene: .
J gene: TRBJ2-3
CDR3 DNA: TGTGCCAGCAGCTTAATCGGGGTCACAGATACGCAGTATTTT
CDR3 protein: CASSLIGVTDTQYF

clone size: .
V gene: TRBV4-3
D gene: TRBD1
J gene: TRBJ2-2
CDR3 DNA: TGCGCCAGCAGCCAAGATCAGTCGACAGGGCTCACCGGGGAGCTGTTTTTT
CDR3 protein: CASSQDQSTGLTGELFF

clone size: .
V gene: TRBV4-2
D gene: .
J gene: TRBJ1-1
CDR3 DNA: TGTGCCAGCAGCCAAGATCTAGGGGGGAACACTGAAGCTTTCTTT
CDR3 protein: CASSQDLGGNTEAFF

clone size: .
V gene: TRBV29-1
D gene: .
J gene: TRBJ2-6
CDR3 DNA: TGCAGCGTTGAAATCCCGGACCGGGGGGCCAACGTCCTGACTTTC
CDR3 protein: CSVEIPDRGANVLTF

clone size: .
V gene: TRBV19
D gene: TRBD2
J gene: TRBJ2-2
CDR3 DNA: TGTGCCAGTAGATTAGCGGGGGTGGCCGGGGAGCTGTTTTTT
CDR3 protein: CASRLAGVAGELFF

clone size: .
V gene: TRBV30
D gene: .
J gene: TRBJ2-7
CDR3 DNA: TGTGCCTGGAGTGTAAACAGCTTGACGGAGCAGTACTTC
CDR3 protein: CAWSVNSLTEQYF

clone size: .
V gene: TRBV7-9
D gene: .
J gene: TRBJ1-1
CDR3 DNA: TGTGCCAGCAGCTTAGGGACCACGGCGACTGAAGCTTTCTTT
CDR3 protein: CASSLGTTATEAFF

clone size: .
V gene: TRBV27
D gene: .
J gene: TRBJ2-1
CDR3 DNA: TGTGCCAGCAGTTCGTGGAGCAATGAGCAGTTCTTC
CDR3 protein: CASSSWSNEQFF

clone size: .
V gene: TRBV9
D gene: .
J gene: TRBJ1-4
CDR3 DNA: TGTGCCAGCAGCGCAGAGGACGGCTCGAGGCCCAATGAAAAACTGTTTTTT
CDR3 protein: CASSAEDGSRPNEKLFF

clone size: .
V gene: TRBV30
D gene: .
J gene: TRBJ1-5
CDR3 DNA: TGTGCCTGGAGTATCGGGACGTCAGATCAGCCCCAGCATTTT
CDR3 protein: CAWSIGTSDQPQHF

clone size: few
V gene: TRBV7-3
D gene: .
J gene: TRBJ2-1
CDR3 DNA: TGTGCCAGCAGCTTACTCAGGTCGGCAAATGAGCAGTTCTTC
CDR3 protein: CASSLLRSANEQFF

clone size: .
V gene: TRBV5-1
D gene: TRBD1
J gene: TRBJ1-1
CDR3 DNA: TGCGCCAGCAGCTTAGGGGACAGCCCAGTGGGGAACACTGAAGCTTTCTTT
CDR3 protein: CASSLGDSPVGNTEAFF

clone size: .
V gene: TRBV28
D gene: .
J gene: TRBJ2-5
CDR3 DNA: TGTGCCAGCAGTGTGGTCCGGGAGACCCAGTACTTC
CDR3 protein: CASSVVRETQYF

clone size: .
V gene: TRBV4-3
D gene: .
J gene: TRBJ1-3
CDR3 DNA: TGCGCCAGCAGCCAGGCCTTGGGTGGAAACACCATATATTTT
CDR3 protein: CASSQALGGNTIYF

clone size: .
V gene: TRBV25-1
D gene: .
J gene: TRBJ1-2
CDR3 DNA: TGTGCCAGCAGTGACTCCCCAGATATCTATGGCTACACCTTC
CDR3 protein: CASSDSPDIYGYTF

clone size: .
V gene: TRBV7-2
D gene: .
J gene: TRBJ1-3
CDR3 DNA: TGTGCCAGCAGCTTAAGCCTAGTACTAGGAAACACCATATATTTT
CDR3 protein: CASSLSLVLGNTIYF

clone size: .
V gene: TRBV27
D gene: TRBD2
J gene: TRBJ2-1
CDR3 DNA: TGTGCCAGCAGTTTTGGGACTAGCGGGGGCCGCAATGAGCAGTTCTTC
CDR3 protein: CASSFGTSGGRNEQFF

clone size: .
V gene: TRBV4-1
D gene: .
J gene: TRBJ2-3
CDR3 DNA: TGCGCCAGCAGCCAGGCCGGGCAGGGTGATACGCAGTATTTT
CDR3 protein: CASSQAGQGDTQYF

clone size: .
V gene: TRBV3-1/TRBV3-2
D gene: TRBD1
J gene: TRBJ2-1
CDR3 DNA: TGTGCCAGCAGCCAGGCCGGGACAGGGGATGAGCAGTTCTTC
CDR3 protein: CASSQAGTGDEQFF

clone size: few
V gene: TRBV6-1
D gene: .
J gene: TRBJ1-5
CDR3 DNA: TGTGCCAGCAGTGAAGCCACAACCGGGTTCTCGAATAGCGGCTATAGCAATCAGCCCCAGCATTTT
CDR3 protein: CASSEATTGFSNSGYSNQPQHF

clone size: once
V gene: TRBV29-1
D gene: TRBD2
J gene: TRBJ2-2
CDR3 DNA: TGCAGCGACGTCCCATCCGGGGGGAGCTTGAACACCGGGGAGCTGTTTTTT
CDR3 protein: CSDVPSGGSLNTGELFF

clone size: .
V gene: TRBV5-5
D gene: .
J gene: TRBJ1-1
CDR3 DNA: TGTGCCAGCAGCTACGGCCGGAACACTGAAGCTTTCTTT
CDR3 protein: CASSYGRNTEAFF

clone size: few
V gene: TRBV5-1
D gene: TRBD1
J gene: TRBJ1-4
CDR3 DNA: TGCGCCAGCAGCTGGGCGACAGGGGGTCGAGTCACTAATGAAAAACTGTTTTTT
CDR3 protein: CASSWATGGRVTNEKLFF

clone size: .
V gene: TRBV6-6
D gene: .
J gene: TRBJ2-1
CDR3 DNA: TGTGCCAGCAACTACCGGGCACCCTCCTCCCTCTTGAGGGCCTACAATGAGCAGTTCTTC
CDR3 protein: CASNYRAPSSLLRAYNEQFF

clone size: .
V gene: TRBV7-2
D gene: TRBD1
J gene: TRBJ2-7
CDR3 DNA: TGTGCCAGCAGCCCAAAGACAGGGGGGTACGAGCAGTACTTC
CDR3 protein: CASSPKTGGYEQYF

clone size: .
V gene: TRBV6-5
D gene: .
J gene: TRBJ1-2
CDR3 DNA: TGTGCCAGCAGTTACCTTTATGGGGGGGGGCATGGCTACACCTTC
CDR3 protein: CASSYLYGGGHGYTF

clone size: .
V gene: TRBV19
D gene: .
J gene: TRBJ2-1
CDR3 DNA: TGTGCCAGTCGCGGGGGCCTCTTAAGCTCCTACAATGAGCAGTTCTTC
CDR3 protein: CASRGGLLSSYNEQFF

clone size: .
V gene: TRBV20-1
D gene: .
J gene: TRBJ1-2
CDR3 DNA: TGCAGTGCTTGGGGGAACTATGGCTACACCTTC
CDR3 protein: CSAWGNYGYTF

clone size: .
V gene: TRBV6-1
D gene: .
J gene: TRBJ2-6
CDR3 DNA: TGTGCCAGCAGTTCTGCCCTCTCTGGGGCCAACGTCCTGACTTTC
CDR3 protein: CASSSALSGANVLTF

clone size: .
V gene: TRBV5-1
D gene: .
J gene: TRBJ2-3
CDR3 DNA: TGCGCCAGCAGCGTAGCAAAGAGACACGACACAGATACGCAGTATTTT
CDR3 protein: CASSVAKRHDTDTQYF

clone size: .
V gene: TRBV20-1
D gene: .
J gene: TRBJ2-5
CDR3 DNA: TGCAGTGCTAGTGGAGAGACCCAGTACTTC
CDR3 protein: CSASGETQYF

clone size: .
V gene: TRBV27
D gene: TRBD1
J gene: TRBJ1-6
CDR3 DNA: TGTGCCAGCAGACCCCCGTTGCCGAACAGGGGTCGTAATTCACCCCTCCACTTT
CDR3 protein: CASRPPLPNRGRNSPLHF

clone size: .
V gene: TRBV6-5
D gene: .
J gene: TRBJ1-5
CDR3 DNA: TGTGCCAGCAGTTTGGGGGCCGGCGGGCCCCAGCATTTT
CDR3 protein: CASSLGAGGPQHF